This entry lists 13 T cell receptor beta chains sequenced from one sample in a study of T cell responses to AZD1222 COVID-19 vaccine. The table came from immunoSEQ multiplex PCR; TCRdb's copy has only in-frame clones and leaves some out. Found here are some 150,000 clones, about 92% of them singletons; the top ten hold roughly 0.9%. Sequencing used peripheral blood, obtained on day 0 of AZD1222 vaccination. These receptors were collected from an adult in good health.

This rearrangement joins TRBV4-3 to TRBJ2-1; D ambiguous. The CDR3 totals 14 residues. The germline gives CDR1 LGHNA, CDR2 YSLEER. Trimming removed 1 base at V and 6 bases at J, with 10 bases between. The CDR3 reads CASSQGNLGNEQFF. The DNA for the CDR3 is TGCGCCAGCAGCCAAGGCAATCTAGGCAATGAGCAGTTCTTC.

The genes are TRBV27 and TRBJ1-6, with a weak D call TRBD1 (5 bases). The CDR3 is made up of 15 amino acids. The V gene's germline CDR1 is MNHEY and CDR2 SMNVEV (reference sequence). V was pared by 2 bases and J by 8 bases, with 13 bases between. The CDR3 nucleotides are TGTGCCAGCAGTTTAACGGGCCGGGGGGATTCACCCCTCCACTTT. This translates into CASSLTGRGDSPLHF.

For the CDR3, the DNA is TGTGCCAGCAGCTTAGCTCGAGACCAGCCCCAGCATTTT. Translated: CASSLARDQPQHF. V gene TRBV7-2 combines with J gene TRBJ1-5; D unresolved. V lost 0 bases and J lost 7, with 7 bases in between. CDR3 length equals 13 residues. Germline loops: CDR1 SGHTA, CDR2 FQGNSA.

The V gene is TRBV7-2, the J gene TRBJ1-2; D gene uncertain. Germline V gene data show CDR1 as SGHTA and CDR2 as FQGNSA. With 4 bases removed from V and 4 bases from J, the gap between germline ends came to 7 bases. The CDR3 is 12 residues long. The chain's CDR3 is CASSSPGYGYTF. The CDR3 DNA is TGTGCCAGCAGCTCCCCCGGCTATGGCTACACCTTC.

This chain's CDR3 is CASSPPPYNEQFF. DNA of the CDR3: TGTGCCAGCAGTCCCCCCCCGTACAATGAGCAGTTCTTC. The chain joins TRBV28 to TRBJ2-1; D remains ambiguous. Germline loops: CDR1 MDHEN, CDR2 SYDVKM. The CDR3 sequence is 13 residues long. The V gene lost 5 bases and the J gene lost 4 bases, with 9 bases spanning the gap.

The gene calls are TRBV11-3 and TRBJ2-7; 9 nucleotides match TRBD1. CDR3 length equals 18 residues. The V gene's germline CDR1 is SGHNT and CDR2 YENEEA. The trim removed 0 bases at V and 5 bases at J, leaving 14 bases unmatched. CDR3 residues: CASSLDSIGGTGRNEQYF. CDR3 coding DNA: TGTGCCAGCAGCTTAGATTCGATTGGTGGGACAGGGAGGAACGAGCAGTACTTC.

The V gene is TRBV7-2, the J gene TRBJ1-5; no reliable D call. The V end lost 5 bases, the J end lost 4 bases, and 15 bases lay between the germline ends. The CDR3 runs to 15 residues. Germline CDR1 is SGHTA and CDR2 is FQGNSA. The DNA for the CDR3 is TGTGCCAGCAGCGTTATTATCGGGCAAAATCAGCCCCAGCATTTT. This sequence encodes CASSVIIGQNQPQHF. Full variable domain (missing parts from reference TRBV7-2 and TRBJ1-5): GAGVSQSPSNKVTEKGKDVELRCDPISGHTALYWYRQSLGQGLEFLIYFQGNSAPDKSGLPSDRFSAERTGGSVSTLTIQRTQQEDSAVYLCASSVIIGQNQPQHFGDGTRLSIL.

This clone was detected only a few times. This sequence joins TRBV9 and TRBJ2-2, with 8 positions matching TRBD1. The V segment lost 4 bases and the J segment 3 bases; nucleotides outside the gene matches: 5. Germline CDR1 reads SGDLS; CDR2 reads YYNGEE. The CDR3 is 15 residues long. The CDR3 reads CASSPGQGDTGELFF. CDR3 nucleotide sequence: TGTGCCAGCAGCCCCGGACAGGGCGACACCGGGGAGCTGTTTTTT.

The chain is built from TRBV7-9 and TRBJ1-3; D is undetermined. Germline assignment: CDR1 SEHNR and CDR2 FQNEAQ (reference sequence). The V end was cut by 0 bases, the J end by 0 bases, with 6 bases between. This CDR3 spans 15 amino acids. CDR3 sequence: CASSLAPGSGNTIYF. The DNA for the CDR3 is TGTGCCAGCAGCTTAGCGCCGGGCTCTGGAAACACCATATATTTT.

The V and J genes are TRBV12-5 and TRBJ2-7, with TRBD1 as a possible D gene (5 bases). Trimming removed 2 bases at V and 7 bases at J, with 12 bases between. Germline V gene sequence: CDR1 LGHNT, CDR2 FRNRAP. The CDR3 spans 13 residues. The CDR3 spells CASGLSETGEQYF. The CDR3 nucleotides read TGTGCTAGTGGTTTGTCCGAAACAGGTGAGCAGTACTTC.

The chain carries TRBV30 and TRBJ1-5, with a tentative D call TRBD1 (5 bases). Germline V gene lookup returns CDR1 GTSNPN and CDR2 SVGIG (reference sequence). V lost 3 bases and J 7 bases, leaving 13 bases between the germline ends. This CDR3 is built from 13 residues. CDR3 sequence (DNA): TGTGCCTGGAGCATTGAAGGGGCCCAGCCCCAGCATTTT. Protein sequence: CAWSIEGAQPQHF.

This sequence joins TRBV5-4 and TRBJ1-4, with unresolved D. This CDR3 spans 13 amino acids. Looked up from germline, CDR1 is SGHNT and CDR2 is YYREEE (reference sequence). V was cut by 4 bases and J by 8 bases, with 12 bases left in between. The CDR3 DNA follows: TGTGCCAGCAGCGTGTTAGTGGGAGAAAAACTGTTTTTT. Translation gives CASSVLVGEKLFF. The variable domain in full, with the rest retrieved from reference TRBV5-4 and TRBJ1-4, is ETGVTQSPTHLIKTRGQQVTLRCSSQSGHNTVSWYQQALGQGPQFIFQYYREEENGRGNFPPRFSGLQFPNYSSELNVNALELDDSALYLCASSVLVGEKLFFGSGTQLSVL.

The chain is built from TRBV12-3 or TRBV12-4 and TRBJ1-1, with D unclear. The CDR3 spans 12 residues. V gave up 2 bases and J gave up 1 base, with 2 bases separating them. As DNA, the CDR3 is TGTGCCAGCAGTTTATGGAACACTGAAGCTTTCTTT. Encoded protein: CASSLWNTEAFF.